Included here is one T cell receptor (beta chain) sequence, with context. Its specificity is not known. Germline V lookup: CDR1 MNHEY, CDR2 SVGAGI. This CDR3 is built from 13 residues. V lost 3 bases to trimming and J lost 6 bases, with 10 bases between them. The sample comes from a study of cytomegalovirus exposure and HLA in healthy donors. Study conclusions and caveats: The majority of TCR sequences were rare, yet some public TCRs appeared in many donors. In a later analysis, DRB1 alleles had the most associated TCRs; HLA-C alleles the fewest.

In the PCR, 60 Vbeta and 13 Jbeta primers were used. The assay was immunoSEQ multiplex PCR, and TCRdb's table has in-frame clones only and misses some. This repertoire shows about 260,000 clones, 84% found once; its top ten account for roughly 2%. What was sequenced was PBMCs. This chain joins TRBV6-5 and TRBJ2-3, with D unclear. This TCR was sampled from a woman in her 40s in good health and CMV-seropositive. The CDR3 reads CASSYGARDTQYF. The DNA of the CDR3 is TGTGCCAGCAGTTATGGTGCCAGGGATACGCAGTATTTT.